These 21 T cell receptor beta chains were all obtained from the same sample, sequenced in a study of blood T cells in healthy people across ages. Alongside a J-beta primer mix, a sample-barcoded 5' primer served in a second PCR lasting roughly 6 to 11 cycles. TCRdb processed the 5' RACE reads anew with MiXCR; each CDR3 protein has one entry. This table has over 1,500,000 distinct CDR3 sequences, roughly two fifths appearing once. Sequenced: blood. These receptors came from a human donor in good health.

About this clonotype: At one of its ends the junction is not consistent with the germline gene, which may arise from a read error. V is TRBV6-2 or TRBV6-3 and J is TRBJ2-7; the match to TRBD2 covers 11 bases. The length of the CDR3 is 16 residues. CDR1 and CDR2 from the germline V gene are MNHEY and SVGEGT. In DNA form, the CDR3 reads TGTGCCGGCAGTAGCCGGGAGACTAGCGGGGCCTACGAGCAGTACTTC. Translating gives CAGSSRETSGAYEQYF.

CDR3 nucleotides: TGCAGCGTTCTAAGGGGGGGAGTTAGCACAGATACGCAGTATTTT. Amino acids: CSVLRGGVSTDTQYF. This chain uses TRBV29-1 with TRBJ2-3; the D gene is possibly TRBD2 (7 bases). The length of the CDR3 is 15 residues. Trimming left V 5 bases short and J 0 bases short, with 15 bases between. Looked up from germline, CDR1 is SQVTM and CDR2 is ANQGSEA.

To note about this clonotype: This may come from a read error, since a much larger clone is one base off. The CDR3 bases are TGTGCCATCAGTGTCACAGGGGTCGAGCAGTACTTC. Encoded protein: CAISVTGVEQYF. The gene calls are TRBV10-3 and TRBJ2-7; 7 nucleotides match TRBD1. The J segment lost 6 bases and the V segment lost 4 bases, leaving 3 bases of the junction unmatched. This CDR3 comprises 12 residues. Germline loops: CDR1 ENHRY, CDR2 SYGVKD.

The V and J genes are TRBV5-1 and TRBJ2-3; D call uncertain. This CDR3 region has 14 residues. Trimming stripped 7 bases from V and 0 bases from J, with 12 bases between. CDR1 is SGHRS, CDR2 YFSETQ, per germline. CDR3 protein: CASYPLSSTDTQYF. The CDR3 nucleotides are TGCGCCAGCTATCCCCTATCTAGCACAGATACGCAGTATTTT.

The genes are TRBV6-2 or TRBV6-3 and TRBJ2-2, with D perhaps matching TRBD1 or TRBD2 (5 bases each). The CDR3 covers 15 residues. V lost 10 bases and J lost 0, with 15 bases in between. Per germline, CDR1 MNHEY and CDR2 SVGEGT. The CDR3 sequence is CATSGRGANTGELFF. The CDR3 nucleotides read TGTGCCACATCGGGACGGGGCGCGAACACCGGGGAGCTGTTTTTT.

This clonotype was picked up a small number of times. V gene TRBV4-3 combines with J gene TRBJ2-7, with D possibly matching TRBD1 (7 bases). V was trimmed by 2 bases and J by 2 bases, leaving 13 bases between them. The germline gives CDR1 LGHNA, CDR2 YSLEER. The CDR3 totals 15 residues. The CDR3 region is CASSQQEGATYEQYF. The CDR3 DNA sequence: TGCGCCAGCAGCCAACAGGAGGGGGCTACCTACGAGCAGTACTTC.

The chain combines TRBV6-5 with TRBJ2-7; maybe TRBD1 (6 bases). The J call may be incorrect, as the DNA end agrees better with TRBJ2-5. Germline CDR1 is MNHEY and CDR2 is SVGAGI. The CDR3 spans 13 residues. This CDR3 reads CASRSGTLETQYF. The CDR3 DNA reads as TGTGCCAGCAGGTCCGGGACATTAGAGACCCAGTACTTC.

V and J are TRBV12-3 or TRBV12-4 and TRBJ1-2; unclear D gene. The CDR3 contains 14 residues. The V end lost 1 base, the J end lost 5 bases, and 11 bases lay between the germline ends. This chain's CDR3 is CASSLGRRAYGYTF. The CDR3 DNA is TGTGCCAGCAGTTTAGGAAGGAGAGCTTATGGCTACACCTTC.

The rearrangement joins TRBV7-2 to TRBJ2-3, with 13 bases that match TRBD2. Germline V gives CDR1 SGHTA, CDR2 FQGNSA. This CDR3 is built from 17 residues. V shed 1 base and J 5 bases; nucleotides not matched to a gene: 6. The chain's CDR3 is CASSLGLAGGNKDTQYF. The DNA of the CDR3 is TGTGCCAGCAGCTTAGGACTAGCGGGGGGTAACAAAGATACGCAGTATTTT.

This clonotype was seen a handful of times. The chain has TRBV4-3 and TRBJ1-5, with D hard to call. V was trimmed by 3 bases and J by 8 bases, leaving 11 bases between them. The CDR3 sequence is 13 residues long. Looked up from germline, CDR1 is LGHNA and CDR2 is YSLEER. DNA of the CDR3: TGCGCCAGCAGCCATAATAACGAAGAGCCCCAGCATTTT. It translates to CASSHNNEEPQHF.

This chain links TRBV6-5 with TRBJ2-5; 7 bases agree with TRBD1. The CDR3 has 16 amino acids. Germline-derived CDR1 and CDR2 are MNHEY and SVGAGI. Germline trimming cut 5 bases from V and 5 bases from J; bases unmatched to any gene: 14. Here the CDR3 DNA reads TGTGCCAGCAGTCCTCATAGACAGGGCCGAGGGGAGACCCAGTACTTC. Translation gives CASSPHRQGRGETQYF.

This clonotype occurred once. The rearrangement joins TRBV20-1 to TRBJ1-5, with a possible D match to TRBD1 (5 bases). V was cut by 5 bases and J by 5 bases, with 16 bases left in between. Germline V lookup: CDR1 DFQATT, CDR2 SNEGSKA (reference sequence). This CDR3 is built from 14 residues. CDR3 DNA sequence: TGCAGTGCTCGAATCCGGGACCGATATCAGCCCCAGCATTTT. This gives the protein CSARIRDRYQPQHF.

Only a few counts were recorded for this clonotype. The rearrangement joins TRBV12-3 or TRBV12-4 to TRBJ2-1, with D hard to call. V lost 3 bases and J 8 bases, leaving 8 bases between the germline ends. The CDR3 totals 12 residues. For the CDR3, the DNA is TGTGCCAGCAGTTTGTTCGGACATGAGCAGTTCTTC. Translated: CASSLFGHEQFF.

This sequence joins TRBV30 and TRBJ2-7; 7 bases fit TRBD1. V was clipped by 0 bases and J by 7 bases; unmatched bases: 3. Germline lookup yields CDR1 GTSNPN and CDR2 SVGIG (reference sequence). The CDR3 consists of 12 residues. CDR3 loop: CAWSVQGEEQYF. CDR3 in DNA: TGTGCCTGGAGTGTGCAGGGGGAAGAGCAGTACTTC.

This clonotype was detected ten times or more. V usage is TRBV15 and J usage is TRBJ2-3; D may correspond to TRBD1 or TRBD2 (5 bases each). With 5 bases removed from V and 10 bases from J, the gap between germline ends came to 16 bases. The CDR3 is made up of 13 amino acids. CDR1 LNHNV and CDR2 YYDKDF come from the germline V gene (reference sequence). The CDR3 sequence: CATSWTLGGSQYF. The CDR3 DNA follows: TGTGCCACCAGCTGGACACTCGGCGGGTCGCAGTATTTT.

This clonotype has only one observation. The DNA of the CDR3 is TGTGCCAGCAGGCACGGACAGGGGGCGCCCTACGAGCAGTTCTTC. It encodes CASRHGQGAPYEQFF. The chain combines TRBV5-4 with TRBJ2-1; 11 nucleotides agree with TRBD1. Germline V gene lookup returns CDR1 SGHNT and CDR2 YYREEE (reference sequence). The CDR3 is made up of 15 amino acids. The trim removed 5 bases at V and 10 bases at J, leaving 11 bases unmatched.

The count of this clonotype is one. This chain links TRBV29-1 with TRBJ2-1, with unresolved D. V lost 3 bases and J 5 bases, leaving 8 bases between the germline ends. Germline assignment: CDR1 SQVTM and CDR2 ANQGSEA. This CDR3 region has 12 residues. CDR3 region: CSVDPRDNEQFF. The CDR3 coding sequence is TGCAGCGTTGATCCCAGAGACAATGAGCAGTTCTTC.

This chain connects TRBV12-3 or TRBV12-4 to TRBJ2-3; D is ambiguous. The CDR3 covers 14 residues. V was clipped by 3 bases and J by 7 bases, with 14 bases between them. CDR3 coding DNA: TGTGCCAGCAGTTTGGGCCTCTCCGGGCATACGCAGTATTTT. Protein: CASSLGLSGHTQYF.

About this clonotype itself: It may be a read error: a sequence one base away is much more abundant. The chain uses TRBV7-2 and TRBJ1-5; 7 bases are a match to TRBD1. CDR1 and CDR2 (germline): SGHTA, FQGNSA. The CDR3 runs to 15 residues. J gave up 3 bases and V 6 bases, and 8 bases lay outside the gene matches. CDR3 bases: TGTGCCAGCAGACCCGATACAGGGGTCAATCAGCCCCAGCATTTT. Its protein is CASRPDTGVNQPQHF.

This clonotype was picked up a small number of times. The CDR3 loop is CSALSNEQFF. CDR3 sequence (DNA): TGCAGTGCTCTTAGCAATGAGCAGTTCTTC. This chain uses TRBV20-1 with TRBJ2-1, with D hard to call. The germline V gene encodes CDR1 DFQATT and CDR2 SNEGSKA (reference sequence). The CDR3 runs 10 residues. V was trimmed by 5 bases and J by 6 bases, leaving 5 bases between them.

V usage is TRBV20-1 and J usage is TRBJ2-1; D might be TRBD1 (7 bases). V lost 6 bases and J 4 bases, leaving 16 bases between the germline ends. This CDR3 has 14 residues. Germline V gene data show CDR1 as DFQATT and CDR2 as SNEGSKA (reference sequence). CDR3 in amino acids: CSALPRGAYNEQFF. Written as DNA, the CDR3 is TGCAGTGCCCTACCCAGGGGGGCTTACAATGAGCAGTTCTTC.